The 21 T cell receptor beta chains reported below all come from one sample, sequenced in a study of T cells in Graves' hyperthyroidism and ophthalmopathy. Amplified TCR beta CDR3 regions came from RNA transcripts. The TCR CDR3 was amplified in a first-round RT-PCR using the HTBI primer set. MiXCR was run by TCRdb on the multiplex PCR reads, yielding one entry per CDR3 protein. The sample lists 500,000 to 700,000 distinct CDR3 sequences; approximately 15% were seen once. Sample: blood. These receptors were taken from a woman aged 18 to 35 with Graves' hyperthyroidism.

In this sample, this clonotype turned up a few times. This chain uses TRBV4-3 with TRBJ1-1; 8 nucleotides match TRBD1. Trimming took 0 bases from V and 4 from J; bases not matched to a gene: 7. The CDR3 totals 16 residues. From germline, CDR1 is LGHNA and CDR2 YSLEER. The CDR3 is CASSQDRAGGGTEAFF. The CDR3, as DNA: TGCGCCAGCAGCCAAGATCGGGCAGGGGGCGGCACTGAAGCTTTCTTT.

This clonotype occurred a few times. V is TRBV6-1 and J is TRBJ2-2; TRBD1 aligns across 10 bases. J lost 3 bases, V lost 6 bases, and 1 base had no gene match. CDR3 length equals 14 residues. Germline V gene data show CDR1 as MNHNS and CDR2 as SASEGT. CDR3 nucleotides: TGTGCCAGCAGAGGGACAGGGGACACCGGGGAGCTGTTTTTT. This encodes CASRGTGDTGELFF.

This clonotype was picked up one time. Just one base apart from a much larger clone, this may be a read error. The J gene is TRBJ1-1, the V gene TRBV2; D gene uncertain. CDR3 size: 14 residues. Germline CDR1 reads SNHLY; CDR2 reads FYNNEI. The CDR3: CTSSEPGLNTEAFF. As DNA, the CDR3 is TGTACCAGCAGTGAACCCGGCTTGAACACTGAAGCTTTCTTT.

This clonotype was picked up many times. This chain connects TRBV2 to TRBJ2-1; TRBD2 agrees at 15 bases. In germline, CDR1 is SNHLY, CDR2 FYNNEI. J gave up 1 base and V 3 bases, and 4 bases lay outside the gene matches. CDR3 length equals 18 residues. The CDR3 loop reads CASSEGLAGGISYNEQFF. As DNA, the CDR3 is TGTGCCAGCAGTGAGGGACTAGCGGGGGGAATATCCTACAATGAGCAGTTCTTC.

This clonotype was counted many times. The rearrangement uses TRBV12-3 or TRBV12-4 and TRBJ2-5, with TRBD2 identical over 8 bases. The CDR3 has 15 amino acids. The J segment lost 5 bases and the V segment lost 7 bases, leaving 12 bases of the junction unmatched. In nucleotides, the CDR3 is TGTGCCAGCACCCTAGACGGGGGGGCAGGGGAGACCCAGTACTTC. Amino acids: CASTLDGGAGETQYF.

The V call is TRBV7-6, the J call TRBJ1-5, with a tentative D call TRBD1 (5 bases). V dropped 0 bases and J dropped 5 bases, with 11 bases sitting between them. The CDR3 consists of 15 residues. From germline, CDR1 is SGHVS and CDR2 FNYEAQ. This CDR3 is CASSLASGRHQPQHF. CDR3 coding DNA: TGTGCCAGCAGCTTAGCTTCAGGGCGGCATCAGCCCCAGCATTTT. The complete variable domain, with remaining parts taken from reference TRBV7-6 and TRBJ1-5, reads GAGVSQSPRYKVTKRGQDVALRCDPISGHVSLYWYRQALGQGPEFLTYFNYEAQQDKSGLPNDRFSAERPEGSISTLTIQRTEQRDSAMYRCASSLASGRHQPQHFGDGTRLSIL.

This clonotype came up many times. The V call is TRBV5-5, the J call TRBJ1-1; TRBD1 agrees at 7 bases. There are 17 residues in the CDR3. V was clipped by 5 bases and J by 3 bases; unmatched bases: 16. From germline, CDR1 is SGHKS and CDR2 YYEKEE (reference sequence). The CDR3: CASSPTPGQPRYTEAFF. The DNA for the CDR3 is TGTGCCAGCAGTCCCACTCCGGGACAGCCACGGTACACTGAAGCTTTCTTT.

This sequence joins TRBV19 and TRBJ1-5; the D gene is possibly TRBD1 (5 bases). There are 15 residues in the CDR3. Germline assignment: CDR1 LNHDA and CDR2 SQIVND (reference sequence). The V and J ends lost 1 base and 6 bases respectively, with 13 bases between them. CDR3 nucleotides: TGTGCCAGTAGTATAGCAGCGGGGACGCCTCAGCCCCAGCATTTT. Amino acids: CASSIAAGTPQPQHF.

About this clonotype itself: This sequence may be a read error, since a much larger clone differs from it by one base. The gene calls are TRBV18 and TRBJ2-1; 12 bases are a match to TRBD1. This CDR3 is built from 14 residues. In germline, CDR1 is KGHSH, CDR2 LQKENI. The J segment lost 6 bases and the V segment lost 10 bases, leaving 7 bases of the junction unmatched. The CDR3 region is CAISLGQGANEQFF. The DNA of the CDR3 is TGTGCCATCTCGCTGGGACAGGGGGCCAATGAGCAGTTCTTC. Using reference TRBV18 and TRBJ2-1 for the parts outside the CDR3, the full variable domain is NAGVMQNPRHLVRRRGQEARLRCSPMKGHSHVYWYRQLPEEGLKFMVYLQKENIIDESGMPKERFSAEFPKEGPSILRIQQVVRGDSAAYFCAISLGQGANEQFFGPGTRLTVL.

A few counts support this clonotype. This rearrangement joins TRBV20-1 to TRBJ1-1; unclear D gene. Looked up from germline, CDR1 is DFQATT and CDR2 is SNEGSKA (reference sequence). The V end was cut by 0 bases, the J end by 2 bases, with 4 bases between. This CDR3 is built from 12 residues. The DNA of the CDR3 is TGCAGTGCTAGAGATGACAACACTGAAGCTTTCTTT. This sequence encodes CSARDDNTEAFF.

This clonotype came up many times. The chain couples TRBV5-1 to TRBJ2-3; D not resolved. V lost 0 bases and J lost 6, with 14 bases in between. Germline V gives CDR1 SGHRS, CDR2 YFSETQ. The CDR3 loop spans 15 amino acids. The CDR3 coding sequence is TGCGCCAGCAGCTTGGCCCGTGGCGCCGGCGATACGCAGTATTTT. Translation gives CASSLARGAGDTQYF.

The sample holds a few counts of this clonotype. As DNA, the CDR3 is TGTGCCAGCAAGGACGGTGGTGGGTATGGCTACACCTTC. Encoded protein: CASKDGGGYGYTF. V is TRBV6-2 or TRBV6-3 and J is TRBJ1-2; no definite D call. This CDR3 has 13 amino acids. Germline V lookup: CDR1 MNHEY, CDR2 SVGEGT. V lost 7 bases and J lost 5, with 14 bases in between.

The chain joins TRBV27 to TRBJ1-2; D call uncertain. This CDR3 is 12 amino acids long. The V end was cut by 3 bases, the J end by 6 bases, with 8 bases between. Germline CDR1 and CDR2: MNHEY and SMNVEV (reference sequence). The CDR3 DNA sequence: TGTGCCAGCAGTTTCAAAGGAGATGGCTACACCTTC. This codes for CASSFKGDGYTF.

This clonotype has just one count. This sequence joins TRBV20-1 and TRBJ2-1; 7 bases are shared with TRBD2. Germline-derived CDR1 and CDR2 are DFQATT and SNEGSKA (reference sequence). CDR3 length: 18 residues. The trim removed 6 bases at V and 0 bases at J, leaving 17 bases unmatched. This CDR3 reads CSAASGGLGGHSYNEQFF. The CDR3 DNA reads TGCAGTGCCGCTTCGGGGGGTTTGGGCGGGCACTCCTACAATGAGCAGTTCTTC.

The CDR3 reads CASSEHGASGSDEQFF. The DNA for the CDR3 is TGTGCCAGCAGCGAGCACGGGGCTAGCGGGAGCGATGAGCAGTTCTTC. V usage is TRBV11-1 and J usage is TRBJ2-1; 10 nucleotides agree with TRBD2. This CDR3 region has 16 residues. The trim removed 5 bases at V and 8 bases at J, leaving 12 bases unmatched. Germline V CDR1 and CDR2: SGHAT, FQDESV (reference sequence). Looking up the rest from reference TRBV11-1 and TRBJ2-1 gives the full variable domain: EAEVAQSPRYKITEKSQAVAFWCDPISGHATLYWYRQILGQGPELLVQFQDESVVDDSQLPKDRFSAERLKGVDSTLKIQPAELGDSAMYLCASSEHGASGSDEQFFGPGTRLTVL.

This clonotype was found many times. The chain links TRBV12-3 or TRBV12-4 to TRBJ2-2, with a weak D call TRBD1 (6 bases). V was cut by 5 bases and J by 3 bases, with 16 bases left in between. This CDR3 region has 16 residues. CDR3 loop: CASSLTSGVDTGELFF. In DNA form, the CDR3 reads TGTGCCAGCAGTCTCACTTCAGGGGTGGACACCGGGGAGCTGTTTTTT.

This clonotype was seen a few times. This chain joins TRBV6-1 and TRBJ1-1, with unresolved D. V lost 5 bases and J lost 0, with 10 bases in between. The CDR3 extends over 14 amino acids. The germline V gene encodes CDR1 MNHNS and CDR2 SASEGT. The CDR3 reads CASSTGLMNTEAFF. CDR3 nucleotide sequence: TGTGCCAGCAGTACCGGACTGATGAACACTGAAGCTTTCTTT.

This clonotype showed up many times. The CDR3 nucleotides read TGTGCCAGCAGCCCGCCGGGACAGGGGGCGCAGAACACTGAAGCTTTCTTT. This encodes CASSPPGQGAQNTEAFF. The J gene is TRBJ1-1, the V gene TRBV7-3, with 12 bases identical to TRBD1. V shed 5 bases and J 1 base; nucleotides not matched to a gene: 8. The CDR3 covers 17 residues. CDR1 is SGHTA and CDR2 is FQGTGA in the germline V gene.

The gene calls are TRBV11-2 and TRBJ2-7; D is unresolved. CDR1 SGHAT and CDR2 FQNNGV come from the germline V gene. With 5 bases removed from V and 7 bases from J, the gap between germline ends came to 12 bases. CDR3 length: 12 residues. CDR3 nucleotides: TGTGCCAGCAGCCGGAGTTTGGGAGAGCAGTACTTC. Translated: CASSRSLGEQYF.

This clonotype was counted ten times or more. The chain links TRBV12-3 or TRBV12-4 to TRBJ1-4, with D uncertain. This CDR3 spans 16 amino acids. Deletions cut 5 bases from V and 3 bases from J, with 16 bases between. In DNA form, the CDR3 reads TGTGCCAGCAGTCCTGCGGAGGACCTCCCTAATGAAAAACTGTTTTTT. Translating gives CASSPAEDLPNEKLFF.

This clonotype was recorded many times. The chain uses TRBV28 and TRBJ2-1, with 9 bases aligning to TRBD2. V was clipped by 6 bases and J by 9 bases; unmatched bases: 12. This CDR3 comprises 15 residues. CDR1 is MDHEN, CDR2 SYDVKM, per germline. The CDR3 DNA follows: TGTGCCAGCAGACCGAGAATTGCGGGAGGGGTTGAGCAGTTCTTC. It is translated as CASRPRIAGGVEQFF.